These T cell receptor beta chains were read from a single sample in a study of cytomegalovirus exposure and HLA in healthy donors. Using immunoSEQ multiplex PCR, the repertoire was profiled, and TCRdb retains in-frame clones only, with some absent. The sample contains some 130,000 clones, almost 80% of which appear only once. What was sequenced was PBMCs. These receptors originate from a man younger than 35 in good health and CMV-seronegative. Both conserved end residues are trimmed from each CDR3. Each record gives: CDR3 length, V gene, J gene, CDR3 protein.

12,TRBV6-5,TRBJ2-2,ASSYSRVGGELF
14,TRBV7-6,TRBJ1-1,ASSLRDRGENTEAF
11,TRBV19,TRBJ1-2,ASKLTGSYGYT
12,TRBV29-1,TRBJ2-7,SVLPGQGGNEQY
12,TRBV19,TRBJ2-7,ASSIAGVYDEQY
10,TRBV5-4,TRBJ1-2,ASSGGLGGYT
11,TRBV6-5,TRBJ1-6,ASSYQSNSPLH
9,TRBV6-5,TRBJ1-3,ASTEGNTIY
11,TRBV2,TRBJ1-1,ASSDTANTEAF
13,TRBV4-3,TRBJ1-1,ASSQDQSGNAEAF
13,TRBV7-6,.,ASSLETGVTYEQY
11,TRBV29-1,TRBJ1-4,SARLGLGEKLF
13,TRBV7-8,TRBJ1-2,ASSPEDSDWGGYT
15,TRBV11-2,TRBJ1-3,ASSLEYRDPSGNTIY
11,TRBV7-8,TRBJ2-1,ASSLGGGNEQF
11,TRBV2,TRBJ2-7,ASSGTDPHEQY
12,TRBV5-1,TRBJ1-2,ASSLAGQANGYT
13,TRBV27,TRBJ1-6,ASSLRGQANSPLH
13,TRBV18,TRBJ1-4,ASSLGQGAGEKLF
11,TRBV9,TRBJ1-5,ASSARTGQPQH
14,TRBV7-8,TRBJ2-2,ASSPAPGQNTGELF
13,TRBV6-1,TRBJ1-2,ASSVQGQGARGYT
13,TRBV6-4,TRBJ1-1,ASSLGRGLSTEAF
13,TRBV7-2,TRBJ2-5,ASSFPGQLRETQY
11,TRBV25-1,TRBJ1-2,ASSEYRDNGYT
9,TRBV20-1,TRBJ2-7,SAREGPGTY
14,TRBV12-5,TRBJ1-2,ASGLAHLRVNYGYT
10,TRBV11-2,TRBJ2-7,ASSSRDTEQY
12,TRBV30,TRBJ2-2,AWSTGVGTGELF
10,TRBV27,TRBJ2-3,ASGPGGDTQY
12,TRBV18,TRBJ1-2,ASSPPARPYGYT
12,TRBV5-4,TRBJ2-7,ASSSGQGIYEQY
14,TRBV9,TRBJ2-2,ASRTSGGANTGELF
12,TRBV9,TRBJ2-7,ASSTGTSGYEQY
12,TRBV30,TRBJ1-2,AWREGASVYGYT
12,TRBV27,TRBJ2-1,ASSLLGAFPEQF
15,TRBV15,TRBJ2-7,ATSQTPRDKRAYEQY
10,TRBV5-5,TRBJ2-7,ASSAGSYEQY
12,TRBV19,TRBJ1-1,ASSKGQGNAEAF
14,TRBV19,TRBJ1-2,ASRKRGGGFAYGYT
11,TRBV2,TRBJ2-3,ASRAGVVDTQY
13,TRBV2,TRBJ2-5,ASSGGAGPTETQY